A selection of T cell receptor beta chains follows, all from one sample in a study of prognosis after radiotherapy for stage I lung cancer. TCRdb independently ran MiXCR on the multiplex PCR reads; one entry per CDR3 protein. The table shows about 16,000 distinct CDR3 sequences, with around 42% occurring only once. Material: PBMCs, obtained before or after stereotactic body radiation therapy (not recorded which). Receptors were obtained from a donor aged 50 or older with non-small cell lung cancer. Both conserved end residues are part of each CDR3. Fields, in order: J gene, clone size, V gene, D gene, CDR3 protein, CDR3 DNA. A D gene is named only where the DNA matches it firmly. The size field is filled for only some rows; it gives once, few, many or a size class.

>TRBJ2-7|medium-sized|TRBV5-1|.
CASSQDSLNYEQYF
TGCGCCAGCAGTCAAGACAGCTTAAACTACGAGCAGTACTTC
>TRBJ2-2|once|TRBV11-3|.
CASSQSGREQLFF
TGTGCCAGCAGCCAGTCGGGCAGGGAGCAGCTGTTTTTT
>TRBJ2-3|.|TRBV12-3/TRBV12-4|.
CASSNSWGSADTQYF
TGTGCCAGCAGCAATTCGTGGGGGTCGGCAGATACGCAGTATTTT
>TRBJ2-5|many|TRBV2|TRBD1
CASSEGDSGQETQYF
TGTGCCAGCAGCGAGGGGGACAGTGGACAAGAGACCCAGTACTTC
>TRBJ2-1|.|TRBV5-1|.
CASSFESAGNEQFF
TGCGCCAGCAGCTTTGAGTCGGCGGGGAATGAGCAGTTCTTC
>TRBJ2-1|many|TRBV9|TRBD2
CASSASGGTYNEQFF
TGTGCCAGCAGCGCTAGCGGGGGTACCTACAATGAGCAGTTCTTC
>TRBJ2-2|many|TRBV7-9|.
CASTFNPQANTGELFF
TGTGCCAGCACCTTCAACCCCCAGGCGAACACCGGGGAGCTGTTTTTT
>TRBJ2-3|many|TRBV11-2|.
CASSRRLTDTQYF
TGTGCCAGCAGCCGCCGTCTCACAGATACGCAGTATTTT
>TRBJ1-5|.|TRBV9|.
CASSVGTGAYQPQHF
TGTGCCAGCAGCGTAGGAACCGGGGCGTATCAGCCCCAGCATTTT
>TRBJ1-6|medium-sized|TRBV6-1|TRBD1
CASSEWTGGSSPLHF
TGTGCCAGCAGTGAATGGACAGGGGGTAGTTCACCCCTCCACTTT
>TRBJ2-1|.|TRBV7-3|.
CASREGNEQFF
TGTGCCAGCAGGGAGGGGAATGAGCAGTTCTTC
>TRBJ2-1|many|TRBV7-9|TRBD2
CASSSGLAGNSYNEQFF
TGTGCCAGCAGCTCGGGACTAGCGGGAAACTCCTACAATGAGCAGTTCTTC
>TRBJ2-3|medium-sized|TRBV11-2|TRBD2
CASSAGGGQDTQYF
TGTGCCAGCAGCGCAGGCGGGGGGCAAGATACGCAGTATTTT
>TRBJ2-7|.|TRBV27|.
CASSLGTRTYEQYF
TGTGCCAGCAGTTTAGGTACAAGAACCTACGAGCAGTACTTC
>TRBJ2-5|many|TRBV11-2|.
CASSFNQETQYF
TGTGCCAGCAGCTTTAACCAAGAGACCCAGTACTTC
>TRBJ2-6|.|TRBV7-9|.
CASRPVLGGSDWANVLTF
TGTGCCAGCAGGCCCGTGTTAGGTGGGAGCGACTGGGCCAACGTCCTGACTTTC
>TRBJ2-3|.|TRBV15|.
CATITGNTYTQYF
TGTGCCACCATAACAGGAAACACATATACGCAGTATTTT
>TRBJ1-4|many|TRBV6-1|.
CASSEVRGGENLFF
TGTGCCAGCAGTGAAGTCCGAGGAGGCGAAAACCTGTTTTTT
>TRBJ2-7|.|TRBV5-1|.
CASSFGPTCLSEQYF
TGCGCCAGCAGCTTCGGCCCTACATGTCTGAGCGAGCAGTACTTC
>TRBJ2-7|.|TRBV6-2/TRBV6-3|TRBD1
CASSVPWTGGYEQYF
TGTGCCAGCAGTGTACCCTGGACAGGGGGCTACGAGCAGTACTTC
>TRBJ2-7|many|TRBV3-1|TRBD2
CASSQGLASYEQYF
TGTGCCAGCAGCCAGGGACTAGCTTCCTACGAGCAGTACTTC
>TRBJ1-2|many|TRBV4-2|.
CASSPLGEGEVYGYTF
TGTGCCAGCAGCCCCCTGGGCGAAGGGGAGGTCTATGGCTACACCTTC
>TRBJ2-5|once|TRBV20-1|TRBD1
CSARVTGIGETQYF
TGCAGTGCTAGAGTGACAGGGATCGGAGAGACCCAGTACTTC
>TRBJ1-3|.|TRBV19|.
CAARPTYSGNAIYF
TGTGCCGCCCGTCCAACTTACTCTGGAAACGCCATATATTTT
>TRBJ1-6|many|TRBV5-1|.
CASSLGVGNNSPLHF
TGCGCCAGCAGCTTGGGGGTCGGGAATAATTCACCCCTCCACTTT
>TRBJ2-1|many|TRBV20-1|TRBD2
CSASGRDGEQFF
TGCAGTGCTAGCGGGAGGGACGGTGAGCAGTTCTTC
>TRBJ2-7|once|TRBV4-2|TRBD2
CASSQVLAALYEQYF
TGTGCCAGCAGCCAAGTGCTAGCGGCCTTATACGAGCAGTACTTC
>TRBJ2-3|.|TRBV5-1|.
CVSSLANTTDTQYF
TGCGTCAGCAGCTTGGCCAACACCACAGATACGCAGTATTTT
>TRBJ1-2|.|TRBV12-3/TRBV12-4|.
CASSQNDSFRGYTF
TGTGCCAGCAGTCAAAACGACAGTTTTCGGGGCTACACCTTC
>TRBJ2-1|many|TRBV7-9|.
CASSRDTMWYNEQFF
TGTGCCAGCAGCCGGGACACCATGTGGTACAATGAGCAGTTCTTC
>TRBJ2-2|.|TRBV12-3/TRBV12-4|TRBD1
CATRDRWAGELFF
TGTGCCACCAGGGACAGGTGGGCCGGGGAGCTGTTTTTT
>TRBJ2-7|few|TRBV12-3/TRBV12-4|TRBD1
CASSPQGGNEQYF
TGTGCCAGCAGTCCACAGGGGGGCAACGAGCAGTACTTC
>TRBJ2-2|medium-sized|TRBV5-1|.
CASSLLANTGELFF
TGCGCCAGCAGCTTACTAGCGAACACCGGGGAGCTGTTTTTT
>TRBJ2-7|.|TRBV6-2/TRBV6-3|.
CANSDIMRDYEQYF
TGTGCCAACAGTGACATAATGCGGGACTACGAGCAGTACTTC
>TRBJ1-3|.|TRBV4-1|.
CASSQDTGRTRDTIYF
TGCGCCAGCAGCCAAGACACAGGGCGGACGAGAGACACCATATATTTT
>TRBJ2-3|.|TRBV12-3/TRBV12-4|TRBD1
CASSPQGALEGAGGTKYF
TGTGCCAGCAGTCCACAGGGGGCTCTAGAGGGGGCAGGAGGTACGAAGTATTTC
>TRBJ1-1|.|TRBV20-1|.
CSAIPSVQGGEWTEAFF
TGCAGTGCTATACCCTCGGTACAGGGCGGGGAGTGGACTGAAGCTTTCTTT
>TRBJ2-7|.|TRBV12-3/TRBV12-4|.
CASSSGRKHYEQYF
TGTGCCAGCAGCTCGGGACGGAAACACTACGAGCAGTACTTC
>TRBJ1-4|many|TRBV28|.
CASSLSSGLRGEKLFF
TGTGCCAGCAGTTTGTCGTCAGGTTTGAGAGGGGAAAAACTGTTTTTT
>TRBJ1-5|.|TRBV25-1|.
CASIGLISNQPQHF
TGTGCCAGCATTGGCCTCATTAGCAATCAGCCCCAGCATTTT
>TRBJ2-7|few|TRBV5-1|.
CASSLDLGGYEQYF
TGCGCCAGCAGCTTGGATTTAGGGGGTTACGAGCAGTACTTC
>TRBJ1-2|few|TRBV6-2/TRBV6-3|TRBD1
CASSLRQGSGYTF
TGTGCCAGCAGTCTCCGACAGGGCTCTGGCTACACCTTC
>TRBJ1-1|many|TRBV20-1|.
CSARYGANTEAFF
TGCAGTGCTAGATACGGGGCGAACACTGAAGCTTTCTTT
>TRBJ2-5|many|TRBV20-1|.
CSALAHQETQYF
TGCAGTGCCCTGGCGCATCAAGAGACCCAGTACTTC
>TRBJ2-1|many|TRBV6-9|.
CASSYPAGPDDIRSYNEQFF
TGTGCCAGCAGTTACCCCGCGGGGCCCGACGACATTCGCTCCTACAATGAGCAGTTCTTC
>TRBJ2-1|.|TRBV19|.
CASSATRNNEQFF
TGTGCCAGTTCCGCGACACGCAACAATGAGCAGTTCTTC
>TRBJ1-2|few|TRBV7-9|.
CASSSLGSPQYVYTF
TGTGCCAGCAGCTCCTTGGGGAGTCCTCAATATGTCTACACCTTC
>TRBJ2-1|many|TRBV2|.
CASSTVRSLLF
TGTGCCAGCAGCACAGTGCGCTCTCTTCTCTTC